This entry lists 16 T cell receptor beta chains sequenced from one sample in a study of cytomegalovirus exposure and HLA in healthy donors. This PCR relied on a set of 60 Vbeta primers and 13 Jbeta primers. Using immunoSEQ multiplex PCR, the repertoire was profiled, and TCRdb retains in-frame clones only, with some absent. The table includes around 150,000 clones, 68% detected once. Specimen: PBMCs. The receptors stem from a young woman in good health and CMV-seropositive.

Comments on this clone: Within the sample, other DNA sequences also encode this same CDR3. The chain links TRBV6-5 to TRBJ2-7; maybe TRBD1 (5 bases). Trimming removed 2 bases from V and 6 bases from J, with 11 bases in between. This CDR3 has 13 residues. Germline lookup yields CDR1 MNHEY and CDR2 SVGAGI. The CDR3 spells CASSYRSGIEQYF. The CDR3 DNA sequence: TGTGCCAGCAGTTACCGCTCAGGGATCGAGCAGTACTTC.

This clone came up a few times. The rearrangement uses TRBV18 and TRBJ1-1; D might be TRBD1 (6 bases). Germline V lookup: CDR1 KGHSH, CDR2 LQKENI. Trimming cost V 3 bases and J 11 bases, with 10 bases left between them. The CDR3 totals 11 residues. The CDR3 nucleotides are TGTGCCAGCTCACCTGACAGGATTGCTTTCTTT. This encodes CASSPDRIAFF.

The chain is built from TRBV6-5 and TRBJ1-2, with no clear D. The CDR3 sequence is 13 residues long. Trimming shortened V by 6 bases and J by 8 bases, and 16 bases separated the two germline ends. CDR1 and CDR2 (germline): MNHEY, SVGAGI. In DNA form, the CDR3 reads TGTGCCAGCAGCCCCCAGCGGCATCGGGGCTACACCTTC. The encoded protein is CASSPQRHRGYTF.

The chain recombines TRBV5-4 with TRBJ2-1; weak D call: TRBD1 (5 bases). The V gene lost 4 bases and the J gene lost 2 bases, with 13 bases spanning the gap. The CDR3 extends over 15 amino acids. Germline CDR1 and CDR2: SGHNT and YYREEE (reference sequence). As DNA, the CDR3 is TGTGCCAGCAGCCGTTCGACAGTCCCCTACAATGAGCAGTTCTTC. It specifies CASSRSTVPYNEQFF.

This chain joins TRBV25-1 and TRBJ2-1, with D tentatively TRBD2 (6 bases). CDR1 MGHDK and CDR2 SYGVNS come from the germline V gene. The CDR3 is 16 amino acids. CDR3 sequence reads: CGGARRPLKIPNEQFF. The DNA of the CDR3 is TGTGGCGGGGCCCGCAGACCCTTAAAAATCCCCAATGAGCAGTTCTTC.

The chain carries TRBV30 and TRBJ2-5, with D perhaps matching TRBD1 (5 bases). The CDR3 sequence is 14 residues long. V lost 5 bases and J lost 5, with 18 bases in between. Germline V gene sequence: CDR1 GTSNPN, CDR2 SVGIG (reference sequence). The CDR3 sequence: CAWGTTGLRETQYF. The CDR3, as DNA: TGTGCCTGGGGTACAACAGGCCTGCGGGAGACCCAGTACTTC.

The J gene is TRBJ2-7, the V gene TRBV5-1; TRBD2 might be the D (5 bases). CDR3 size: 11 residues. Trimming stripped 4 bases from V and 7 bases from J, with 9 bases between. Germline V gives CDR1 SGHRS, CDR2 YFSETQ. CDR3 residues: CASSTSGEQYF. CDR3 DNA sequence: TGCGCCAGCAGCACATCGGGGGAGCAGTACTTC.

The genes are TRBV11-2 and TRBJ2-7; 12 positions agree with TRBD2. The trim removed 3 bases at V and 5 bases at J, leaving 5 bases unmatched. The germline V gene encodes CDR1 SGHAT and CDR2 FQNNGV. The CDR3 sequence is 15 residues long. CDR3 region: CASSFLAGGPNEQYF. CDR3 DNA: TGTGCCAGCAGCTTTCTAGCGGGAGGGCCGAACGAGCAGTACTTC.

The J gene is TRBJ2-3, the V gene TRBV27, with D tentatively TRBD2 (6 bases). V was pared by 6 bases and J by 3 bases, with 16 bases between. The CDR3 is 15 amino acids. Germline CDR1 is MNHEY and CDR2 is SMNVEV (reference sequence). DNA for the CDR3: TGTGCCAGCAGCCACGACCCCGGGGGAACAGATACGCAGTATTTT. Translating it yields CASSHDPGGTDTQYF.

V and J are TRBV7-9 and TRBJ1-3, with a tentative D call TRBD1 (6 bases). The V and J ends lost 5 bases and 2 bases respectively, with 16 bases between them. Germline CDR1 is SEHNR and CDR2 is FQNEAQ (reference sequence). This CDR3 comprises 16 residues. The CDR3 sequence is CASSPQQGTPGNTIYF. CDR3 in DNA: TGTGCCAGCAGCCCCCAACAGGGAACCCCTGGAAACACCATATATTTT. The complete variable domain, with remaining parts taken from reference TRBV7-9 and TRBJ1-3, reads DTGVSQNPRHKITKRGQNVTFRCDPISEHNRLYWYRQTLGQGPEFLTYFQNEAQLEKSRLLSDRFSAERPKGSFSTLEIQRTEQGDSAMYLCASSPQQGTPGNTIYFGEGSWLTVV.

The chain uses TRBV18 and TRBJ2-7, with 10 bases that match TRBD1. V lost 1 base, J lost 5 bases, and 2 bases stayed unmatched. Per the germline V gene, CDR1 is KGHSH and CDR2 is LQKENI. The CDR3 is made up of 14 amino acids. CDR3 DNA sequence: TGTGCCAGCTCACCACTCGGGACAGGGGACGAGCAGTACTTC. Translating it yields CASSPLGTGDEQYF.

The CDR3 spells CATRGNYNEQFF. As DNA, the CDR3 is TGTGCCACCCGCGGGAATTACAATGAGCAGTTCTTC. The J gene is TRBJ2-1, the V gene TRBV28; tentatively, D is TRBD2 (6 bases). CDR3 size: 12 residues. CDR1 is MDHEN, CDR2 SYDVKM, per germline. V dropped 10 bases and J dropped 4 bases, with 11 bases sitting between them.

Details on this clone: Other nucleotide sequences in the sample specify the same CDR3. The gene calls are TRBV5-1 and TRBJ1-6; 10 bases agree with TRBD1. The CDR3 runs to 15 residues. CDR1 is SGHRS, CDR2 YFSETQ, per germline. The trim removed 3 bases at V and 7 bases at J, leaving 4 bases unmatched. The CDR3, as DNA: TGCGCCAGCAGCTGGGACAGGGGTGGAAATTCACCCCTCCACTTT. Protein sequence: CASSWDRGGNSPLHF.

This chain's CDR3 is CASSLGAGYGYTF. CDR3 nucleotide sequence: TGTGCCAGCAGCTTAGGAGCGGGCTATGGCTACACCTTC. The chain carries TRBV7-9 and TRBJ1-2; unclear D gene. There are 13 residues in the CDR3. Trimming removed 1 base at V and 4 bases at J, with 7 bases between. Germline V gene lookup returns CDR1 SEHNR and CDR2 FQNEAQ (reference sequence).

The V and J genes are TRBV29-1 and TRBJ2-1; D might be TRBD2 (6 bases). The germline V gene encodes CDR1 SQVTM and CDR2 ANQGSEA. CDR3 length: 13 amino acids. Trimming cost V 4 bases and J 3 bases, with 10 bases left between them. Here the CDR3 DNA reads TGCAGCGTTGGCGTAGCGGTCTACAATGAGCAGTTCTTC. This translates into CSVGVAVYNEQFF.

The chain combines TRBV6-1 with TRBJ1-2; 10 nucleotides line up with TRBD1. Trimming cost V 1 base and J 9 bases; bases outside gene matches: 5. CDR1 and CDR2 from the germline V gene are MNHNS and SASEGT. CDR3 size: 14 residues. The CDR3: CASSEVGTGVRYTF. The CDR3 nucleotides read TGTGCCAGCAGTGAAGTCGGGACAGGGGTGCGCTACACCTTC.